Listed here are 21 T cell receptor beta chains from one sample, sequenced in a study of immune evolution from preneoplasia to lung adenocarcinoma. TCRdb's copy holds only in-frame clones and misses some; the assay was immunoSEQ multiplex PCR. The table includes approximately 4,300 clones, approximately 89% detected once. The source material was FFPE lung adenocarcinoma in situ tissue. The receptors here all came from a person aged 60-80 years with lung adenocarcinoma.

The chain is built from TRBV29-1 and TRBJ1-4, with 11 bases lining up with TRBD1. Per germline, CDR1 SQVTM and CDR2 ANQGSEA. This CDR3 is built from 18 residues. The ends lost 1 base at V and 0 bases at J; junction bases unmatched: 7. CDR3 residues: CSVEADRGRFPTNEKLFF. CDR3 DNA sequence: TGCAGCGTTGAAGCGGACAGGGGGCGTTTCCCAACTAATGAAAAACTGTTTTTT.

This sequence joins TRBV19 and TRBJ2-5; 8 positions match TRBD2. The germline V gene has CDR1 LNHDA and CDR2 SQIVND (reference sequence). V lost 3 bases, J lost 4 bases, and 4 bases stayed unmatched. This CDR3 is 14 amino acids long. As DNA, the CDR3 is TGTGCCAGTAGTATCACGGGAGGGGGAGAGACCCAGTACTTC. The encoded protein is CASSITGGGETQYF.

The chain carries TRBV15 and TRBJ2-5; D tentatively reads TRBD1 or TRBD2 (6 bases each). Germline lookup yields CDR1 LNHNV and CDR2 YYDKDF (reference sequence). Trimming left V 5 bases short and J 5 bases short, with 18 bases between. The CDR3 has 15 residues. CDR3 coding DNA: TGTGCCACCAGCTTTCAATTGGGGGCGGGGGAGACCCAGTACTTC. This encodes CATSFQLGAGETQYF.

V and J are TRBV6-1 and TRBJ2-7; TRBD2 is a possible D gene (5 bases). V lost 3 bases to trimming and J lost 5 bases, with 14 bases between them. The CDR3 has 14 residues. Germline CDR1 and CDR2: MNHNS and SASEGT. CDR3 bases: TGTGCCAGCAGTGACCGAACAGTCGGGAACGAGCAGTACTTC. It is translated as CASSDRTVGNEQYF.

There are a few counts of this clone. The chain joins TRBV28 to TRBJ2-1, with 12 bases aligning to TRBD2. V lost 10 bases to trimming and J lost 6 bases; unmatched junction nucleotides: 7. The CDR3 runs to 14 residues. Germline CDR1 and CDR2: MDHEN and SYDVKM. CDR3 sequence reads: CATLGLAGTNEQFF. As DNA, the CDR3 is TGTGCCACCTTAGGACTAGCGGGGACCAATGAGCAGTTCTTC.

This clone occurred a few times. This sequence joins TRBV5-1 and TRBJ2-5, with 8 nucleotides matching TRBD1. The V segment lost 0 bases and the J segment 5 bases; nucleotides outside the gene matches: 6. Germline CDR1 reads SGHRS; CDR2 reads YFSETQ. This CDR3 has 15 amino acids. The CDR3 loop reads CASSLGAGGFETQYF. The CDR3 nucleotides are TGCGCCAGCAGCTTGGGCGCAGGGGGCTTCGAGACCCAGTACTTC.

The V call is TRBV27, the J call TRBJ1-2; possibly TRBD1 for D (5 bases). V shed 0 bases and J shed 1 base, with 6 bases lying between them. The germline gives CDR1 MNHEY, CDR2 SMNVEV (reference sequence). This CDR3 spans 14 amino acids. This CDR3 is CASSLSGDNYGYTF. CDR3 bases: TGTGCCAGCAGTTTATCGGGGGATAACTATGGCTACACCTTC.

The genes are TRBV6-1 and TRBJ2-3; D is unclear. The CDR3 consists of 11 residues. Germline CDR1 is MNHNS and CDR2 is SASEGT. With 2 bases removed from V and 9 bases from J, the gap between germline ends came to 6 bases. The CDR3 spells CASSETLTQYF. The CDR3 coding sequence is TGTGCCAGCAGTGAAACCCTAACGCAGTATTTT.

This rearrangement joins TRBV18 to TRBJ2-7, with 7 bases matching TRBD1. The ends lost 0 bases at V and 4 bases at J; junction bases unmatched: 3. Germline values: CDR1 KGHSH, CDR2 LQKENI. The CDR3 totals 14 residues. The CDR3 here is CASSPPNRGYEQYF. The CDR3 DNA reads as TGTGCCAGCTCACCACCCAACAGGGGTTACGAGCAGTACTTC. The full variable domain, completed using reference TRBV18 and TRBJ2-7, is NAGVMQNPRHLVRRRGQEARLRCSPMKGHSHVYWYRQLPEEGLKFMVYLQKENIIDESGMPKERFSAEFPKEGPSILRIQQVVRGDSAAYFCASSPPNRGYEQYFGPGTRLTVT.

The chain links TRBV28 to TRBJ2-7; 7 bases map to TRBD2. V trimming: 7 bases; J trimming: 6 bases; junction bases outside the gene matches: 9. Per the germline V gene, CDR1 is MDHEN and CDR2 is SYDVKM. The CDR3 spans 13 residues. The CDR3 nucleotides read TGTGCCAGCAATCCCCGGACTAGGGTCGAGCAGTACTTC. It codes for CASNPRTRVEQYF.

This rearrangement joins TRBV4-3 to TRBJ1-1; D is unresolved. The CDR3 length is 15 residues. Between the trimmed V and J ends, which lost 4 bases and 4 bases, there was a span of 16 bases. From germline, CDR1 is LGHNA and CDR2 YSLEER. The CDR3 sequence: CASSLNSGLSTEAFF. CDR3 DNA sequence: TGCGCCAGCAGCCTTAATTCTGGGCTTTCCACTGAAGCTTTCTTT.

The rearrangement joins TRBV5-6 to TRBJ2-5, with TRBD1 matching 7 bases. The CDR3 consists of 14 residues. Germline CDR1 is SGHDT and CDR2 is YYEEEE. Trimming took 6 bases from V and 0 from J; bases not matched to a gene: 5. In nucleotides, the CDR3 is TGTGCCAGCAACGTGGACAGGTACCAAGAGACCCAGTACTTC. As protein: CASNVDRYQETQYF.

V is TRBV2 and J is TRBJ1-2; D gene ambiguous. The CDR3 covers 15 residues. V lost 6 bases, J lost 0 bases, and 14 bases lay in between. Germline V gene lookup returns CDR1 SNHLY and CDR2 FYNNEI. The CDR3 spells CASRLYRQANYGYTF. CDR3 nucleotides: TGTGCCAGCAGACTTTACCGGCAAGCTAACTATGGCTACACCTTC. Complete variable domain (other parts from reference TRBV2 and TRBJ1-2): EPEVTQTPSHQVTQMGQEVILRCVPISNHLYFYWYRQILGQKVEFLVSFYNNEISEKSEIFDDQFSVERPDGSNFTLKIRSTKLEDSAMYFCASRLYRQANYGYTFGSGTRLTVV.

The chain is built from TRBV5-8 and TRBJ1-5, with 7 positions matching TRBD1. The CDR3 runs to 18 residues. The V and J ends lost 4 bases and 5 bases, in that order; junction bases with no gene match: 18. From germline, CDR1 is SGHTS and CDR2 YDEGEE. Written as DNA, the CDR3 is TGTGCCAGCAGCCCCTTCGGGCGACAGGGAACGATAGATCAGCCCCAGCATTTT. As protein: CASSPFGRQGTIDQPQHF.

CDR3 coding DNA: TGTGCCAGCAGCCGAAGTGGGACTAGCGGGGGAACGCGCCAAGGTAATGAGCAGTTCTTC. Amino acid sequence: CASSRSGTSGGTRQGNEQFF. The J gene is TRBJ2-1, the V gene TRBV11-3; 14 bases fit TRBD2. This CDR3 has 20 amino acids. Looked up from germline, CDR1 is SGHNT and CDR2 is YENEEA. The ends lost 5 bases at V and 7 bases at J; junction bases unmatched: 19.

This chain uses TRBV4-1 with TRBJ2-2; D not resolved. CDR3 length: 12 residues. Germline V gives CDR1 MGHRA, CDR2 YSYEKL. The V end was cut by 2 bases, the J end by 6 bases, with 4 bases between. This chain's CDR3 is CASSQFPGELFF. CDR3 sequence (DNA): TGCGCCAGCAGCCAATTTCCCGGGGAGCTGTTTTTT.

The rearrangement links TRBV6-1 to TRBJ1-3; the D is unclear. This CDR3 spans 14 amino acids. Germline assignment: CDR1 MNHNS and CDR2 SASEGT. V was shortened by 8 bases and J by 1 base, with 12 bases between the two germline ends. The CDR3 sequence: CASFHPGSGNTIYF. The CDR3 nucleotides are TGTGCCAGCTTTCACCCGGGGTCTGGAAACACCATATATTTT.

CDR3 in amino acids: CASSVGRANTEAFF. CDR3 DNA sequence: TGTGCCAGCAGCGTCGGCAGAGCGAACACTGAAGCTTTCTTT. The gene calls are TRBV9 and TRBJ1-1; no clear D. Trimming stripped 2 bases from V and 1 base from J, with 9 bases between. CDR1 SGDLS and CDR2 YYNGEE come from the germline V gene. This CDR3 has 14 amino acids. The entire variable domain, with the rest obtained from reference TRBV9 and TRBJ1-1, is as follows: DSGVTQTPKHLITATGQRVTLRCSPRSGDLSVYWYQQSLDQGLQFLIQYYNGEERAKGNILERFSAQQFPDLHSELNLSSLELGDSALYFCASSVGRANTEAFFGQGTRLTVV.

This chain links TRBV9 with TRBJ2-3; 8 nucleotides match TRBD2. Germline values: CDR1 SGDLS, CDR2 YYNGEE. This CDR3 comprises 16 residues. Trimming cost V 0 bases and J 1 base; bases outside gene matches: 4. This chain's CDR3 is CASSVAGGPGTDTQYF. The CDR3, as DNA: TGTGCCAGCAGCGTAGCGGGGGGGCCCGGCACAGATACGCAGTATTTT. The whole variable domain, remainder taken from reference TRBV9 and TRBJ2-3, is DSGVTQTPKHLITATGQRVTLRCSPRSGDLSVYWYQQSLDQGLQFLIQYYNGEERAKGNILERFSAQQFPDLHSELNLSSLELGDSALYFCASSVAGGPGTDTQYFGPGTRLTVL.

The chain is built from TRBV6-6 and TRBJ2-7, with D perhaps matching TRBD2 (7 bases). V was pared by 6 bases and J by 1 base, with 19 bases between. The CDR3 totals 16 residues. The germline V gene encodes CDR1 MNHNY and CDR2 SVGAGI (reference sequence). The chain's CDR3 is CASRNLGGVSSYEQYF. CDR3 in DNA: TGTGCCAGCAGGAACTTAGGGGGGGTCAGTTCCTACGAGCAGTACTTC.

V and J are TRBV10-3 and TRBJ2-3; the match to TRBD2 covers 9 bases. Trimming at V came to 4 bases and at J to 0 bases, leaving 8 bases not matched to a gene. The CDR3 is made up of 17 amino acids. In germline, CDR1 is ENHRY, CDR2 SYGVKD. Written as DNA, the CDR3 is TGTGCCATCAGTGCAGGTAGCGGGGGAACTAGCACAGATACGCAGTATTTT. Its translation is CAISAGSGGTSTDTQYF.